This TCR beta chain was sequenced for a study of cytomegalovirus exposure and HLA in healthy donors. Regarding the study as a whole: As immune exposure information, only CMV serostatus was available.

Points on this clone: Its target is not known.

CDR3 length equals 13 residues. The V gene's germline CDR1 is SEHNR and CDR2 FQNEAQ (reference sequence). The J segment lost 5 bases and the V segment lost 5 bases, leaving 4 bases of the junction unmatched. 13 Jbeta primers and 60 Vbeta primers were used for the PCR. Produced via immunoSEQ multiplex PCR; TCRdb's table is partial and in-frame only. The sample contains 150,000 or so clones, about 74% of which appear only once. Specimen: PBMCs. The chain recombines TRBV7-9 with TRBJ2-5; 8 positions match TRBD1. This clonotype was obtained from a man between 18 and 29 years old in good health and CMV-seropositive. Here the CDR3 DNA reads TGTGCCAGCAGCCTATACAGGGGGGAGACCCAGTACTTC. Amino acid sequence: CASSLYRGETQYF.